A selection of T cell receptor beta chains follows, all from one sample in a study of T cell responses to AZD1222 COVID-19 vaccine. Clones were sequenced by immunoSEQ multiplex PCR, and TCRdb holds only the in-frame ones, with some missing. The sample consists of 150,000 or so clones, roughly 92% of them appearing once. This sample comprised peripheral blood, obtained 28 days after the second AZD1222 dose. These receptors all stem from an adult who received the AZD1222 COVID-19 vaccine. CDR3s include the opening cysteine and the closing phenylalanine or tryptophan. The D gene is left open where the match is weak. Part of the rows lack a size; the others show once, few, many or a class for expanded clones.

TRBJ1-5,.,17,TRBV3-1/TRBV3-2,.,CASSQGQRVRSNQPQHF,TGTGCCAGCAGCCAAGGGCAAAGGGTAAGGAGCAATCAGCCCCAGCATTTT
TRBJ2-2,.,14,TRBV29-1,.,CSVLGLLSTGELFF,TGCAGCGTCCTAGGACTATTGAGCACCGGGGAGCTGTTTTTT
TRBJ2-3,.,13,TRBV10-3,.,CAISFSSTDTQYF,TGTGCCATCAGTTTTAGTAGTACAGATACGCAGTATTTT
TRBJ2-3,.,16,TRBV3-1/TRBV3-2,.,CASSLAGTSIADTQYF,TGTGCCAGCAGCCTCGCCGGGACTTCAATAGCAGATACGCAGTATTTT
TRBJ1-1,.,14,TRBV27,.,CASSLSGFTAEAFF,TGTGCCAGCAGTTTATCCGGGTTTACCGCTGAAGCTTTCTTT
TRBJ2-3,.,13,TRBV27,.,CASSLLGTDTQYF,TGTGCCAGCAGTTTATTGGGAACAGATACGCAGTATTTT
TRBJ2-7,.,15,TRBV19,TRBD2,CASSFGGLAGREQYF,TGTGCCAGTAGTTTTGGGGGACTAGCGGGGCGCGAGCAGTACTTC
TRBJ1-1,.,15,TRBV7-3,TRBD1,CASSNTGEVNTEAFF,TGTGCCAGCAGCAACACAGGGGAAGTGAACACTGAAGCTTTCTTT
TRBJ1-1,.,14,TRBV9,TRBD1,CASSGRQGSTEAFF,TGTGCCAGCAGCGGCCGACAGGGGAGCACTGAAGCTTTCTTT
TRBJ2-7,.,15,TRBV6-5,.,CASSLPGLGRHEQYF,TGTGCCAGCAGTCTACCGGGACTCGGACGGCACGAGCAGTACTTC
TRBJ1-1,few,16,TRBV7-9,.,CASSPLGGGSNTEAFF,TGTGCCAGCAGCCCTTTGGGGGGAGGGTCGAACACTGAAGCTTTCTTT
TRBJ2-5,.,13,TRBV18,.,CASSPMGGETQYF,TGTGCCAGCTCACCAATGGGTGGAGAGACCCAGTACTTC
TRBJ2-7,once,12,TRBV6-5,.,CASNGEFYEQYF,TGTGCCAGCAATGGCGAGTTCTACGAGCAGTACTTC
TRBJ2-7,.,15,TRBV4-3,.,CASSQGGAGTHEQYF,TGCGCCAGCAGCCAGGGAGGGGCAGGGACACACGAGCAGTACTTC
TRBJ2-5,.,14,TRBV27,TRBD1,CASSMGAGGETQYF,TGTGCCAGCAGTATGGGGGCAGGGGGTGAGACCCAGTACTTC
TRBJ1-2,.,12,TRBV2,TRBD1,CASQDRGYGYTF,TGTGCCAGCCAGGACAGGGGTTATGGCTACACCTTC
TRBJ2-2,.,19,TRBV7-9,TRBD1,CASSLGLRDRGASAGELFF,TGTGCCAGCAGCTTAGGCCTACGCGACAGGGGAGCTTCAGCCGGGGAGCTGTTTTTT
TRBJ1-1,.,13,TRBV9,.,CASSLAGNTEAFF,TGTGCCAGCAGCCTCGCAGGGAACACTGAAGCTTTCTTT
TRBJ2-1,.,14,TRBV6-5,TRBD2,CASSGLAGGGGQFF,TGTGCCAGCAGCGGACTAGCGGGAGGGGGGGGTCAGTTCTTC
TRBJ1-2,.,14,TRBV7-2,.,CASSLSDRIYGYTF,TGTGCCAGCAGCTTATCCGACAGAATCTATGGCTACACCTTC
TRBJ2-5,once,13,TRBV13,.,CASSVGSQETQYF,TGTGCCAGCAGCGTCGGGTCCCAAGAGACCCAGTACTTC
TRBJ1-1,.,13,TRBV12-3/TRBV12-4,.,CASSLTGDTEAFF,TGTGCCAGCAGTTTGACGGGGGACACTGAAGCTTTCTTT
TRBJ1-5,.,15,TRBV6-5,TRBD1,CASIPGTGGYQPQHF,TGTGCCAGCATACCCGGGACAGGGGGCTATCAGCCCCAGCATTTT
TRBJ2-3,.,15,TRBV5-1,.,CASSSAGTSTDTQYF,TGCGCCAGCAGCTCGGCCGGGACTTCCACAGATACGCAGTATTTT
TRBJ1-1,.,12,TRBV10-3,.,CAIRSRSTEAFF,TGTGCCATCAGATCCAGGAGCACTGAAGCTTTCTTT
TRBJ1-2,.,16,TRBV4-2,TRBD1,CASSQDGGQTNYGYTF,TGTGCCAGCAGCCAAGATGGGGGACAGACTAACTATGGCTACACCTTC
TRBJ1-5,.,15,TRBV7-9,TRBD1,CASSEDRGLDQPQHF,TGTGCCAGCAGCGAGGACAGGGGGCTCGATCAGCCCCAGCATTTT